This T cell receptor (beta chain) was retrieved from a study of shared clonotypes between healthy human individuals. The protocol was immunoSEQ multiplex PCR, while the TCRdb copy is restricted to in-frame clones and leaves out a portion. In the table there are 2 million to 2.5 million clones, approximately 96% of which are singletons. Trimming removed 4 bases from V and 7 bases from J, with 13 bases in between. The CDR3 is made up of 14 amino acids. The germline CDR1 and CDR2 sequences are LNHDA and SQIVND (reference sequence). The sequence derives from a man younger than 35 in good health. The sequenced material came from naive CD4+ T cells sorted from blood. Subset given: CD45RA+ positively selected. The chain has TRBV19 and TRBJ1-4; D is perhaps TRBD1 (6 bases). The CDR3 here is CASSTVDRFEKLFF. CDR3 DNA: TGTGCCAGTAGTACCGTCGACAGGTTTGAAAAACTGTTTTTT.